The 14 T cell receptor beta chains in this list originate from one sample, sequenced in a study of radiotherapy plus CTLA-4 blockade in lung cancer. The assay was immunoSEQ multiplex PCR, and TCRdb's table has in-frame clones only and misses some. Of over 100,000 clones detected, roughly 86% appear once; the ten largest clones hold around 3%. The source material was peripheral blood, sampled from a patient treated with radiotherapy plus ipilimumab. These receptor sequences come from a human donor with non-small cell lung cancer that progressed on radiotherapy plus ipilimumab. Some clones in this sample may be carry-over from other donors' samples.

The genes are TRBV27 and TRBJ1-5; D is unclear. Deletions cut 6 bases from V and 2 bases from J, with 8 bases between. This CDR3 is 13 amino acids long. CDR1 MNHEY and CDR2 SMNVEV come from the germline V gene (reference sequence). The CDR3, as DNA: TGTGCCAGCAGGGGCTGGGGCAATCAGCCCCAGCATTTT. Its translation: CASRGWGNQPQHF.

The chain uses TRBV10-3 and TRBJ2-2; D possibly corresponds to TRBD2 (5 bases). Germline lookup yields CDR1 ENHRY and CDR2 SYGVKD. V lost 0 bases and J lost 4, with 15 bases in between. The CDR3 covers 17 residues. The CDR3 bases are TGTGCCATCAGTGAGTCTGTATTCGAGGGAACCACCGGGGAGCTGTTTTTT. This gives the protein CAISESVFEGTTGELFF.

This sequence joins TRBV15 and TRBJ1-1, with D hard to call. There are 12 residues in the CDR3. The V gene lost 8 bases and the J gene lost 0 bases, with 7 bases spanning the gap. Germline CDR1 reads LNHNV; CDR2 reads YYDKDF (reference sequence). The CDR3 is CATGEVNTEAFF. The CDR3, as DNA: TGTGCCACCGGGGAAGTGAACACTGAAGCTTTCTTT.

Remarks on this clone: A read error may account for a junction end that differs from germline. The V and J genes are TRBV7-9 and TRBJ1-2, with D tentatively TRBD1 (5 bases). Germline-derived CDR1 and CDR2 are SEHNR and FQNEAQ (reference sequence). The CDR3 is made up of 12 amino acids. CDR3 sequence reads: CASSLAPGSSHF. CDR3 in DNA: TGTGCCAGCAGCTTAGCCCCAGGGTCCAGTCACTTC.

V gene TRBV5-1 combines with J gene TRBJ2-3; perhaps TRBD2 as D (7 bases). Germline loops: CDR1 SGHRS, CDR2 YFSETQ. CDR3 size: 15 residues. With 2 bases removed from V and 2 bases from J, the gap between germline ends came to 12 bases. The CDR3 is CASSLRGGNTDTQYF. In DNA form, the CDR3 reads TGCGCCAGCAGCTTAAGGGGGGGAAACACAGATACGCAGTATTTT.

The V and J genes are TRBV30 and TRBJ2-7; possibly TRBD1 or TRBD2 for D (6 bases each). The CDR3 has 12 residues. CDR1 and CDR2 from the germline V gene are GTSNPN and SVGIG (reference sequence). The V end lost 2 bases, the J end lost 4 bases, and 9 bases lay between the germline ends. In DNA form, the CDR3 reads TGTGCCTGGAGTTGGAGGGGGTACGAGCAGTACTTC. Protein: CAWSWRGYEQYF.

This clone was picked up one time. This same CDR3 is encoded by further DNA sequences in the sample. This chain uses TRBV19 with TRBJ2-7; 10 nucleotides agree with TRBD1. This CDR3 region has 15 residues. Trimming took 6 bases from V and 1 from J; bases not matched to a gene: 6. CDR1 LNHDA and CDR2 SQIVND come from the germline V gene (reference sequence). CDR3 in DNA: TGTGCCAGTAGGCAAGGACAGGGGGTTTCCTACGAGCAGTACTTC. Its translation is CASRQGQGVSYEQYF. The variable domain in full, completed from reference TRBV19 and TRBJ2-7, reads DGGITQSPKYLFRKEGQNVTLSCEQNLNHDAMYWYRQDPGQGLRLIYYSQIVNDFQKGDIAEGYSVSREKKESFPLTVTSAQKNPTAFYLCASRQGQGVSYEQYFGPGTRLTVT.

This sequence joins TRBV7-9 and TRBJ2-1; D possibly corresponds to TRBD2 (6 bases). The germline V gene encodes CDR1 SEHNR and CDR2 FQNEAQ (reference sequence). Trimming removed 6 bases at V and 3 bases at J, with 15 bases between. CDR3 length equals 15 residues. The CDR3 nucleotides are TGTGCCAGCAGACAGGACGGGGGTTTCTACAATGAGCAGTTCTTC. It encodes CASRQDGGFYNEQFF.

V is TRBV27 and J is TRBJ1-1, with 8 positions matching TRBD1. The CDR3 is 16 residues long. Germline CDR1 is MNHEY and CDR2 is SMNVEV (reference sequence). J lost 4 bases, V lost 1 base, and 8 bases had no gene match. DNA of the CDR3: TGTGCCAGCAGTTTATATCAGGGGGCTGGGGGCACTGAAGCTTTCTTT. As protein: CASSLYQGAGGTEAFF.

This clone appeared a single time. The gene calls are TRBV2 and TRBJ2-1; possibly TRBD1 for D (7 bases). Between the trimmed V and J ends, which lost 3 bases and 9 bases, there was a span of 21 bases. The CDR3 length is 16 residues. Germline-derived CDR1 and CDR2 are SNHLY and FYNNEI. CDR3 sequence: CASSDPRRGTAAEQFF. The CDR3 DNA is TGTGCCAGCAGTGATCCAAGGAGGGGGACAGCGGCTGAGCAGTTCTTC. Together with reference TRBV2 and TRBJ2-1, the CDR3 gives the full variable domain: EPEVTQTPSHQVTQMGQEVILRCVPISNHLYFYWYRQILGQKVEFLVSFYNNEISEKSEIFDDQFSVERPDGSNFTLKIRSTKLEDSAMYFCASSDPRRGTAAEQFFGPGTRLTVL.

This clone was counted once. CDR3 amino acids: CASSKGPSGTYNEQFF. The CDR3 DNA is TGTGCCAGCAGCAAAGGTCCTAGCGGGACGTACAATGAGCAGTTCTTC. This chain uses TRBV21-1 with TRBJ2-1; the table's TRBD2 call for D was not verified on the DNA. TRBV21-1 is annotated as a pseudogene. The CDR3 sequence is 16 residues long.

V gene TRBV11-1 combines with J gene TRBJ2-5; TRBD1 matches at 10 bases. CDR1 is SGHAT and CDR2 is FQDESV in the germline V gene (reference sequence). The CDR3 runs to 17 residues. The junction had 13 bases not matched to a gene; V was cut back by 5 bases and J by 4 bases. Here the CDR3 DNA reads TGTGCCAGCAGCGAGCGCGGGACAGGGGACCTAGTAGAGACCCAGTACTTC. This translates into CASSERGTGDLVETQYF. The full variable domain, in which reference TRBV11-1 and TRBJ2-5 provide the parts outside the CDR3, is EAEVAQSPRYKITEKSQAVAFWCDPISGHATLYWYRQILGQGPELLVQFQDESVVDDSQLPKDRFSAERLKGVDSTLKIQPAELGDSAMYLCASSERGTGDLVETQYFGPGTRLLVL.

The chain couples TRBV27 to TRBJ1-2, with D perhaps TRBD1 (6 bases). CDR3 length: 13 residues. CDR1 is MNHEY and CDR2 is SMNVEV in the germline V gene (reference sequence). Trimming left V 10 bases short and J 4 bases short, with 16 bases between. CDR3 protein: CATRTAKLYGYTF. The DNA for the CDR3 is TGTGCCACCCGGACAGCGAAACTCTATGGCTACACCTTC.

The CDR3, as DNA: TGTGCCAGCAGCTCTTGGACAGGGTTCGAGCAGTACTTC. Encoded protein: CASSSWTGFEQYF. The rearrangement links TRBV13 to TRBJ2-7; 8 bases are a match to TRBD1. CDR1 and CDR2 from the germline V gene are PRHDT and FYEKMQ (reference sequence). CDR3 length: 13 amino acids. Trimming removed 4 bases from V and 6 bases from J; junction bases left unmatched: 5.